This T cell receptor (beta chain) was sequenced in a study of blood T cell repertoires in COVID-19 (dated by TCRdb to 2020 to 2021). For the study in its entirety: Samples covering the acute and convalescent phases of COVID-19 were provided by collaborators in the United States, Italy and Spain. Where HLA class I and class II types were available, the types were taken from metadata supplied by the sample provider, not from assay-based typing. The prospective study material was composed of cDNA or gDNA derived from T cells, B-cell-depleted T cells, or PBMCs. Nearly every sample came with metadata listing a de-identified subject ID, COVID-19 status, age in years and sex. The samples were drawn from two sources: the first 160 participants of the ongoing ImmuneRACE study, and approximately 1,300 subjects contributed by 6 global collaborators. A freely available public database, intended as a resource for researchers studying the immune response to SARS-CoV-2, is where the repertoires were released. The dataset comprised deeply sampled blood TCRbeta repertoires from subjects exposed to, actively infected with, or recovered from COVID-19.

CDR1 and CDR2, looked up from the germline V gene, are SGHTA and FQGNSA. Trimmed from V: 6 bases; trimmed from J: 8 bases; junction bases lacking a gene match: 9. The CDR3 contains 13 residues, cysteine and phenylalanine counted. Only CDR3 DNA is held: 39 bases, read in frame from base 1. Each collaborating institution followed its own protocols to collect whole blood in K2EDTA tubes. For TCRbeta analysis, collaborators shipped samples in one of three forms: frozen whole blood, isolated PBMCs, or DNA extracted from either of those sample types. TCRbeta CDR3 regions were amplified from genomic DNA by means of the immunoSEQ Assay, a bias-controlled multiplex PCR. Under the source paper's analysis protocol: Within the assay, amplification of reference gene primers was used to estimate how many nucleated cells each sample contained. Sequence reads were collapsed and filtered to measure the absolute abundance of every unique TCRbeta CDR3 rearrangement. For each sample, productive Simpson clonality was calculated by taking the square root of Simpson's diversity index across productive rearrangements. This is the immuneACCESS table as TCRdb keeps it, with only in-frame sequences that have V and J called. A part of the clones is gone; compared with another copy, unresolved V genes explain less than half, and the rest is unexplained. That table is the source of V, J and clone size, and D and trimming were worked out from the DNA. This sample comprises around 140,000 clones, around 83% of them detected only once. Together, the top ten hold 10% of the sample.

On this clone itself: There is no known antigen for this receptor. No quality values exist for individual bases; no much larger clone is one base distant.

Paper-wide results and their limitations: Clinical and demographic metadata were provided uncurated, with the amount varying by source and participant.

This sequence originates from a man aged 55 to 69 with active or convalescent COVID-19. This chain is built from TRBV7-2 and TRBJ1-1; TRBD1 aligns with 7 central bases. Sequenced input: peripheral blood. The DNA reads TGTGCCAGCAGTGAAAGGGGGCGATCCGAAGCTTTCTTT. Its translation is CASSERGRSEAFF.